This record looks at one T cell receptor (beta chain) sequence and its context. These data originate in a study of blood T cell repertoires in COVID-19. Background on the study: Both acute and convalescent COVID-19 samples were obtained from the United States, Italy and Spain. PBMCs, B-cell-depleted T cells, or T cells provided the cDNA or gDNA that made up the material.

Trimming took off 6 bases at V and 7 bases at J, with 16 bases between the two ends. The length of the CDR3 is 13 residues. As originally analysed: Using reference gene primer amplification, nucleated cell counts were estimated. The method was immunoSEQ multiplex PCR; TCRdb's version includes in-frame clones alone and lacks a portion of them. V, J and clone size are those of that table, while D and trimming were read from the DNA. The profile covers around 300,000 clones, with approximately 88% appearing a single time and 0.85% to 1% taken by the ten largest. The clonotype originates from a woman aged 40 to 50 who had recovered from COVID-19. Sequencing was performed on peripheral blood. The chain couples TRBV12-3 or TRBV12-4 to TRBJ2-7; D is perhaps TRBD2 (6 bases). This CDR3 is CASRGDPAGEQYF. The CDR3 DNA reads TGTGCCAGCAGGGGGGATCCCGCGGGGGAGCAGTACTTC.